The TCR beta chain under discussion was sequenced for a study of neoadjuvant nivolumab and ipilimumab in lung cancer. Study-level findings and limits: Only two of four nivolumab-treated tumors gained richness and clonality by surgery. Pretherapy blood TCR richness correlated positively with resected tumor richness. TCR clonality did not significantly correlate with pathologic tumor regression.

CDR1 and CDR2 from the germline V gene are SGHVS and FNYEAQ. V lost 2 bases, J lost 5 bases, and 8 bases stayed unmatched. The CDR3 totals 17 residues. Generated by immunoSEQ multiplex PCR, the TCRdb table keeps only in-frame clones and is missing some. The sample holds tens of thousands of clones; approximately 85% are singletons and the top ten take more than 6.5%. On this clone: The antigen is not known.

This clonotype was sampled from an adult with non-small cell lung cancer. The chain has TRBV7-6 and TRBJ2-2, with 10 bases aligning to TRBD2. The specimen comprised tumor tissue, sampled after neoadjuvant nivolumab, alone or with ipilimumab, at or shortly before surgery. The CDR3 DNA reads as TGTGCCAGCAGCTTAATTTACCTAGCGGGAGTTACCGGGGAGCTGTTTTTT. Amino acid sequence: CASSLIYLAGVTGELFF.